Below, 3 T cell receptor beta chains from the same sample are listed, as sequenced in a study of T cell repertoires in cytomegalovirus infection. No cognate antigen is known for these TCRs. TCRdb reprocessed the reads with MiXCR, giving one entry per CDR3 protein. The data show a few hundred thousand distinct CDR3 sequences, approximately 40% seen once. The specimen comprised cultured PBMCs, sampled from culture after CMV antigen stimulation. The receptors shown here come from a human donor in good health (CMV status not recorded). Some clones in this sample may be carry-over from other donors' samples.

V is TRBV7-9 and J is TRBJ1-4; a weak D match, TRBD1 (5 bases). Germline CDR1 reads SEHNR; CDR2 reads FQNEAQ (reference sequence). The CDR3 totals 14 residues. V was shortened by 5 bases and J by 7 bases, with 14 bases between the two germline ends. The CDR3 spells CASSPLGAREKLFF. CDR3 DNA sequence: TGTGCCAGCAGCCCTCTCGGGGCTCGTGAAAAACTGTTTTTT.

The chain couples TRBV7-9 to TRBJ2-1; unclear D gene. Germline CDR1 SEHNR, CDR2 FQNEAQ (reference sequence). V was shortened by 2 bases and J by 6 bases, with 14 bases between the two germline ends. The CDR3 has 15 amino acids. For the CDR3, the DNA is TGTGCCAGCAGCTTAATAGTATTTAGAGGCAATGAGCAGTTCTTC. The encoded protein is CASSLIVFRGNEQFF.

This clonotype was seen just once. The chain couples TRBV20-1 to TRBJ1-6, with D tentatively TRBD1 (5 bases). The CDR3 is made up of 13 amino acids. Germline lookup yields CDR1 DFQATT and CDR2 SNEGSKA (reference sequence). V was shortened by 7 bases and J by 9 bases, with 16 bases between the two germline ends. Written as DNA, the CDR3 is TGCAGTGGAAATCAAGGGGATTCTTCACCCCTCCACTTT. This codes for CSGNQGDSSPLHF.